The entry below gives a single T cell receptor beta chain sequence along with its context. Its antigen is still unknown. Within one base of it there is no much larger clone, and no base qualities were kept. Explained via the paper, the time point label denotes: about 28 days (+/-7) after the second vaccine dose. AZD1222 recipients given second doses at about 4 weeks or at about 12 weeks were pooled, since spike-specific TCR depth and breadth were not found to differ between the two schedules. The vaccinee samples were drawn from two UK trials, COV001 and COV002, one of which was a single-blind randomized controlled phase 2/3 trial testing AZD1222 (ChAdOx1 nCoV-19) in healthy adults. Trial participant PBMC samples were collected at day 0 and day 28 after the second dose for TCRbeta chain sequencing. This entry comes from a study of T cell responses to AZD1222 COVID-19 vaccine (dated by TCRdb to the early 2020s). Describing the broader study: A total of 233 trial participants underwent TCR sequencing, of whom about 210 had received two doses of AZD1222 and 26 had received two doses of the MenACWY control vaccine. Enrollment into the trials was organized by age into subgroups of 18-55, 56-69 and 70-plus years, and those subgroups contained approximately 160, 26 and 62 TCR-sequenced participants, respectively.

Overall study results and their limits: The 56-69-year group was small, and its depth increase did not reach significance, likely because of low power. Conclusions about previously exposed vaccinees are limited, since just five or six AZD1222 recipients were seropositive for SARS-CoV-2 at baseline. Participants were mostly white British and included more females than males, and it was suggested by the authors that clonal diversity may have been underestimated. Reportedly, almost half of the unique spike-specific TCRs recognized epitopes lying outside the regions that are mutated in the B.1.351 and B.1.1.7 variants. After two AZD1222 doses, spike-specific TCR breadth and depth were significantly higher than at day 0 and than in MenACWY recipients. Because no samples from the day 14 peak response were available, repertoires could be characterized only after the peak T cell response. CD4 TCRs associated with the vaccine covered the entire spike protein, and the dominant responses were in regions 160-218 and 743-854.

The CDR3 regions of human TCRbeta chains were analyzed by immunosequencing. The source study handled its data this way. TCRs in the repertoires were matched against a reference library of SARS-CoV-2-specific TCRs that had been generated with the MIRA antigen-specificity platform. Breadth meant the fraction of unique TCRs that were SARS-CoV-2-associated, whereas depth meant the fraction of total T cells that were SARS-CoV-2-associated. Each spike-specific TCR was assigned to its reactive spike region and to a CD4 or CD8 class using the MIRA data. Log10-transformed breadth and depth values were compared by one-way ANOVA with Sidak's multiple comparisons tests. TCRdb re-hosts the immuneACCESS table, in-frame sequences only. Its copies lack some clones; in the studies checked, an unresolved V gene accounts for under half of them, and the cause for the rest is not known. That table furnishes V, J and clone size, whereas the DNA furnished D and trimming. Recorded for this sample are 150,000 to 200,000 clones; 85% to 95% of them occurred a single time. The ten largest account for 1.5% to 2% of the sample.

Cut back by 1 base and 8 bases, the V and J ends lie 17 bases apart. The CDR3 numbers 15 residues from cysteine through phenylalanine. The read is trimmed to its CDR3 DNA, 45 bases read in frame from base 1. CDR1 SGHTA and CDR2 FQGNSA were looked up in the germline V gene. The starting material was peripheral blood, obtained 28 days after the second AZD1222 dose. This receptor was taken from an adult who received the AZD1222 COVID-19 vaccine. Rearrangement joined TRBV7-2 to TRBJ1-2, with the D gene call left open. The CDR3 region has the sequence CASSLVAGLESGYTF. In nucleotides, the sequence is TGTGCCAGCAGCTTAGTCGCCGGACTCGAATCGGGCTACACCTTC.